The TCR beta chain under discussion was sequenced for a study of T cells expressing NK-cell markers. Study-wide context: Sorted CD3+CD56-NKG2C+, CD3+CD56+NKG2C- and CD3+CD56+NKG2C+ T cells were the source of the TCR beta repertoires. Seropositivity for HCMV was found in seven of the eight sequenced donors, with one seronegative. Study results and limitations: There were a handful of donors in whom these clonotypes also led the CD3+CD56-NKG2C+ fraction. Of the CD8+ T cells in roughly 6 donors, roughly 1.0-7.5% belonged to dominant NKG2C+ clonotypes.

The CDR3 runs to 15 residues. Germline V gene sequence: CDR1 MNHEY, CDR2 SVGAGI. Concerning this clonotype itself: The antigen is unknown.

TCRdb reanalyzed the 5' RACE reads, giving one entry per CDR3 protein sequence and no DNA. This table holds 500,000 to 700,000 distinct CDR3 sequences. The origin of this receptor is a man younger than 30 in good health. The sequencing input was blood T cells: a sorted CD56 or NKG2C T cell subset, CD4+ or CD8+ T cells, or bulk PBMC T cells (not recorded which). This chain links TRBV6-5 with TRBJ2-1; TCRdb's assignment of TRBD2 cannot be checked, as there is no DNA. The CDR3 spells CASSYWTSVYNEQFF.